Each of the 26 T cell receptor beta chains below was sequenced from the same sample in a study of T-cell reconstitution after alpha-beta-depleted transplantation in children. Unique molecular identifiers were built into the TCRbeta library. TCRdb reanalysed the PCR reads using MiXCR and keeps one entry per CDR3 protein. The table has some 640,000 distinct CDR3 sequences, over 15% seen once. The material sequenced was PBMCs from the stem cell graft donor, taken from the stem cell graft. The receptors were sampled from a human donor who donated a stem cell graft to a child with acute myeloid leukemia.

This clonotype was observed a few times. The chain carries TRBV6-2 or TRBV6-3 and TRBJ2-7; 11 bases line up with TRBD1. J was trimmed by 3 bases and V by 5 bases; bases with no gene match: 12. There are 17 residues in the CDR3. Germline CDR1 and CDR2: MNHEY and SVGEGT. The CDR3 nucleotides are TGTGCCAGCAGTCTCCGTCTACCGGGACAGGGGGGCTACGAGCAGTACTTC. This encodes CASSLRLPGQGGYEQYF.

The chain carries TRBV30 and TRBJ2-1; D might be TRBD1 or TRBD2, each matching 6 bases. Germline V gene lookup returns CDR1 GTSNPN and CDR2 SVGIG (reference sequence). Trimming left V 5 bases short and J 0 bases short, with 8 bases between. The length of the CDR3 is 13 residues. The CDR3 nucleotides read TGTGCCTGGGAGGGGGGCTCCTACAATGAGCAGTTCTTC. It yields the protein CAWEGGSYNEQFF.

This clonotype was counted between two and nine times. The chain recombines TRBV6-1 with TRBJ2-1; tentatively, D is TRBD1 or TRBD2 (6 bases each). Between the trimmed V and J ends, which lost 6 bases and 7 bases, there was a span of 19 bases. The length of the CDR3 is 15 residues. The germline gives CDR1 MNHNS, CDR2 SASEGT. The DNA for the CDR3 is TGTGCCAGCAGAAGGTTCAGGGGCGGAGGGAATGAGCAGTTCTTC. It specifies CASRRFRGGGNEQFF.

This clonotype has at least ten counts. CDR3 residues: CASSRDGPNYGYTF. CDR3 sequence (DNA): TGTGCCAGCAGCCGGGACGGTCCTAACTATGGCTACACCTTC. This rearrangement joins TRBV6-1 to TRBJ1-2; the D gene is possibly TRBD1 (5 bases). Between the trimmed V and J ends, which lost 6 bases and 0 bases, there was a span of 11 bases. Germline V gene sequence: CDR1 MNHNS, CDR2 SASEGT. The CDR3 consists of 14 residues.

The rearrangement joins TRBV11-2 to TRBJ2-1; D tentatively fits TRBD1 or TRBD2 (5 bases each). CDR3 length equals 15 residues. The V end lost 5 bases, the J end lost 3 bases, and 14 bases lay between the germline ends. CDR1 SGHAT and CDR2 FQNNGV come from the germline V gene. The CDR3 coding sequence is TGTGCCAGCAGCGCAACCCCTGGGGGCTACAATGAGCAGTTCTTC. Amino acids: CASSATPGGYNEQFF.

Points on this clonotype: The junction differs from germline at one of its ends, possibly a read error. Written as DNA, the CDR3 is TGTGCCAGCAAAGTCGGGACTTTCCCGGGTCGGGAGCGGTTTTTT. As protein: CASKVGTFPGRERFF. The rearrangement joins TRBV12-3 or TRBV12-4 to TRBJ2-2; tentative D call: TRBD2 (6 bases). CDR3 length equals 15 residues.

This chain connects TRBV7-2 to TRBJ2-1; 8 bases are a match to TRBD2. There are 15 residues in the CDR3. V dropped 5 bases and J dropped 3; count of bases not matched to a gene: 6. Germline V gene lookup returns CDR1 SGHTA and CDR2 FQGNSA. The CDR3 nucleotides read TGTGCCAGCAGCCGGGTAGCGGGGAACTACAATGAGCAGTTCTTC. Protein product: CASSRVAGNYNEQFF. Together with reference TRBV7-2 and TRBJ2-1, the CDR3 gives the full variable domain: GAGVSQSPSNKVTEKGKDVELRCDPISGHTALYWYRQSLGQGLEFLIYFQGNSAPDKSGLPSDRFSAERTGGSVSTLTIQRTQQEDSAVYLCASSRVAGNYNEQFFGPGTRLTVL.

This clonotype was observed a handful of times. The chain joins TRBV20-1 to TRBJ1-1; a possible D gene is TRBD1 (5 bases). This CDR3 has 15 residues. Germline loops: CDR1 DFQATT, CDR2 SNEGSKA (reference sequence). The V and J ends lost 3 bases and 2 bases respectively, with 16 bases between them. In nucleotides, the CDR3 is TGCAGTGCTAGGGCATCCGGGACTCTTAACACTGAAGCTTTCTTT. Translating gives CSARASGTLNTEAFF.

This clonotype appeared many times. The chain combines TRBV7-2 with TRBJ2-3, with 8 bases fitting TRBD2. Germline-derived CDR1 and CDR2 are SGHTA and FQGNSA. Germline trimming cut 5 bases from V and 2 bases from J; bases unmatched to any gene: 6. The CDR3 is 15 amino acids. The CDR3 here is CASSPLGGATDTQYF. In nucleotides, the CDR3 is TGTGCCAGCAGCCCCCTCGGGGGGGCCACAGATACGCAGTATTTT.

The table lists this clonotype with a few counts. The V call is TRBV29-1, the J call TRBJ1-1, with a possible D match to TRBD1 (6 bases). V was shortened by 4 bases and J by 5 bases, with 14 bases between the two germline ends. The CDR3 length is 13 residues. The germline gives CDR1 SQVTM, CDR2 ANQGSEA. CDR3 protein: CSVGTAGGTEAFF. CDR3 nucleotide sequence: TGCAGCGTTGGGACAGCCGGTGGGACTGAAGCTTTCTTT.

This clonotype has ten or more counts. This chain connects TRBV12-3 or TRBV12-4 to TRBJ1-5; TRBD1 aligns across 8 bases. J lost 1 base, V lost 7 bases, and 9 bases had no gene match. The CDR3 is 16 amino acids. CDR3 sequence (DNA): TGTGCCAGCACCCAAGGGACAGGCAGGAGCAATCAGCCCCAGCATTTT. It yields the protein CASTQGTGRSNQPQHF.

V and J are TRBV3-1 and TRBJ2-3, with D unresolved. The CDR3 consists of 14 residues. Trimming pared 1 base from V and 4 bases from J, leaving 9 bases between. CDR1 is LGHDT, CDR2 YNNKEL, per germline (reference sequence). DNA for the CDR3: TGTGCCAGCAGCCAAGGCACGAATTCAGATACGCAGTATTTT. This codes for CASSQGTNSDTQYF.

On this clonotype itself: Given a much more abundant clone one base away, this may be a read error. V usage is TRBV7-9 and J usage is TRBJ1-2, with TRBD1 matching 7 bases. Germline lookup yields CDR1 SEHNR and CDR2 FQNEAQ (reference sequence). This CDR3 is built from 15 residues. For the CDR3, the DNA is TGTGCCAGCAGCTTCTCTCAGACAGGGAAGAATGGCTGCACCTTC. Protein sequence: CASSFSQTGKNGCTF.

This clonotype was counted between two and nine times. The chain links TRBV7-2 to TRBJ2-5; a possible D gene is TRBD1 (6 bases). This CDR3 contains 16 residues. The germline CDR1 and CDR2 sequences are SGHTA and FQGNSA. Trimming pared 2 bases from V and 4 bases from J, leaving 17 bases between. CDR3 bases: TGTGCCAGCAGCTTAAACAGAAGACAGGAGGCAGAGACCCAGTACTTC. Translating it yields CASSLNRRQEAETQYF.

Only a few counts were recorded for this clonotype. The chain employs TRBV25-1 and TRBJ2-7, with no clear D. Germline V lookup: CDR1 MGHDK, CDR2 SYGVNS. CDR3 length equals 11 residues. Trimming took 2 bases from V and 7 from J, leaving 6 bases between them. The CDR3 loop is CASSEVREQYF. The CDR3 DNA reads as TGTGCCAGCAGTGAAGTCCGGGAGCAGTACTTC.

This clonotype was recorded many times. V usage is TRBV20-1 and J usage is TRBJ2-2; D is possibly TRBD1 or TRBD2 (5 bases each). The CDR3 is 13 residues long. Germline assignment: CDR1 DFQATT and CDR2 SNEGSKA (reference sequence). V was pared by 2 bases and J by 6 bases, with 10 bases between. CDR3 protein: CSARFTGPGELFF. In DNA, the CDR3 is TGCAGTGCTAGATTTACGGGGCCCGGGGAGCTGTTTTTT.

This clonotype was seen repeatedly, ten times or more. The V and J genes are TRBV29-1 and TRBJ2-1; TRBD1 agrees at 10 bases. The CDR3 totals 14 residues. The trim removed 4 bases at V and 5 bases at J, leaving 5 bases unmatched. Per the germline V gene, CDR1 is SQVTM and CDR2 is ANQGSEA. The CDR3: CSVVGQGFDNEQFF. In DNA, the CDR3 is TGCAGCGTTGTGGGACAGGGGTTCGACAATGAGCAGTTCTTC.

Here the CDR3 DNA reads TGCAGTGCTTTCTCCGGGACAGGGGGCCCAGAGACCCAGTACTTC. It yields the protein CSAFSGTGGPETQYF. J is TRBJ2-5 and V is TRBV20-1, with 12 bases fitting TRBD1. CDR3 size: 15 residues. Losses at the gene ends were 5 bases for V and 4 bases for J; bases not matched to a gene: 8. CDR1 is DFQATT and CDR2 is SNEGSKA in the germline V gene (reference sequence).

The chain recombines TRBV7-2 with TRBJ2-3, with TRBD1 as a possible D gene (6 bases). The V gene lost 5 bases and the J gene lost 3 bases, with 18 bases spanning the gap. The CDR3 contains 16 residues. The germline V gene encodes CDR1 SGHTA and CDR2 FQGNSA. The chain's CDR3 is CASSDQTGILTDTQYF. DNA of the CDR3: TGTGCCAGCAGCGACCAAACAGGGATCCTGACAGATACGCAGTATTTT.

The chain uses TRBV11-1 and TRBJ2-1; 9 nucleotides match TRBD2. There are 18 residues in the CDR3. CDR1 SGHAT and CDR2 FQDESV come from the germline V gene (reference sequence). V was pared by 5 bases and J by 0 bases, with 11 bases of the junction left unmatched. For the CDR3, the DNA is TGTGCCAGCAGCACTGGGGTTGGCGGGGGGGCCTCCTACAATGAGCAGTTCTTC. Residues: CASSTGVGGGASYNEQFF.

This clonotype has a count of ten or more. The V gene is TRBV5-1, the J gene TRBJ1-1, with TRBD1 matching over 10 bases. V was pared by 3 bases and J by 5 bases, with 4 bases of the junction left unmatched. Germline lookup yields CDR1 SGHRS and CDR2 YFSETQ. The CDR3 consists of 14 residues. The CDR3 is CASSWDRGGTEAFF. Written as DNA, the CDR3 is TGCGCCAGCAGCTGGGACAGGGGAGGAACTGAAGCTTTCTTT.

This rearrangement joins TRBV20-1 to TRBJ2-1; 7 bases are shared with TRBD2. The CDR3 is 14 residues long. Unmatched junction bases numbered 4, after V lost 2 bases and J lost 3 bases. Germline lookup yields CDR1 DFQATT and CDR2 SNEGSKA (reference sequence). The CDR3, as DNA: TGCAGTGCTAGATTGGGGGGGAGCTACAATGAGCAGTTCTTC. It is translated as CSARLGGSYNEQFF.

This clonotype was seen a few times. The rearrangement joins TRBV29-1 to TRBJ1-3; no definite D call. Germline V gene lookup returns CDR1 SQVTM and CDR2 ANQGSEA. Trimming removed 0 bases at V and 0 bases at J, with 6 bases between. The CDR3 contains 14 residues. The CDR3 is CSVEDPLSGNTIYF. For the CDR3, the DNA is TGCAGCGTTGAAGATCCGCTCTCTGGAAACACCATATATTTT.

There are many counts of this clonotype. The V gene is TRBV12-5, the J gene TRBJ2-1; D is uncertain. The CDR3 has 15 residues. Deletions cut 6 bases from V and 0 bases from J, with 12 bases between. CDR1 LGHNT and CDR2 FRNRAP come from the germline V gene. CDR3 residues: CASGPQPSSYNEQFF. DNA of the CDR3: TGTGCTAGTGGCCCACAACCCAGCTCCTACAATGAGCAGTTCTTC. The variable domain in full, completed from reference TRBV12-5 and TRBJ2-1, reads DARVTQTPRHKVTEMGQEVTMRCQPILGHNTVFWYRQTMMQGLELLAYFRNRAPLDDSGMPKDRFSAEMPDATLATLKIQPSEPRDSAVYFCASGPQPSSYNEQFFGPGTRLTVL.

This clonotype was counted only a few times. This chain connects TRBV14 to TRBJ2-1, with D perhaps matching TRBD1 (5 bases). Between the trimmed V and J ends, which lost 0 bases and 3 bases, there was a span of 12 bases. The CDR3 loop spans 16 amino acids. The germline gives CDR1 SGHDN, CDR2 FVKESK. Here the CDR3 DNA reads TGTGCCAGCAGCCAAGATCCGTCCGACAGCTACAATGAGCAGTTCTTC. Its translation: CASSQDPSDSYNEQFF.

V is TRBV27 and J is TRBJ1-2, with D unclear. CDR1 and CDR2 from the germline V gene are MNHEY and SMNVEV (reference sequence). The CDR3 has 14 amino acids. V was shortened by 4 bases and J by 5 bases, with 14 bases between the two germline ends. The DNA for the CDR3 is TGTGCCAGCAGTTATATGGTCCATCCTTATGGCTACACCTTC. The encoded protein is CASSYMVHPYGYTF.